This T cell receptor beta chain is drawn from a study of cytomegalovirus exposure and HLA in healthy donors. Study background: T cells numbering around 200 million yielded approximately 100 million unique TCR beta sequences in an earlier analysis.

A remark on this clone: Its antigen is undetermined.

Broader study findings: According to an earlier analysis, most TCR beta V segments yielded productive rearrangements about 87% or about 30% of the time. The investigators catalogued some 150 TCR beta chains as cytomegalovirus-associated.

The CDR3 is 14 amino acids. V was shortened by 2 bases and J by 3 bases, with 9 bases between the two germline ends. Germline V gives CDR1 SGHRS, CDR2 YFSETQ. Nominally healthy donors provided the samples, though records likely missed some immune exposures. PCR involved 60 Vbeta and 13 Jbeta primers. Profiling relied on immunoSEQ multiplex PCR, and the TCRdb table lists in-frame clones only, not all of them. The data hold about 140,000 clones, with roughly 80% observed a single time. The specimen was PBMCs. V gene TRBV5-1 combines with J gene TRBJ2-1; D is perhaps TRBD2 (6 bases). The receptor's source is a man aged 18 to 30 in good health and CMV-seropositive. CDR3 sequence: CASSLSGRYNEQFF. DNA of the CDR3: TGCGCCAGCAGCTTAAGCGGGCGCTACAATGAGCAGTTCTTC.